This is a list of T cell receptor beta chains from one sample in a study of blood T cell repertoires in COVID-19. Sequencing was performed with immunoSEQ multiplex PCR; in TCRdb, only in-frame clones are kept and a portion is missing. The sample yields more than 100,000 clones, about four fifths seen once. The sample was peripheral blood. The receptors come from a man aged 60 to 75 with active or convalescent COVID-19. Each CDR3 is given with its conserved first and last residue. The D gene is left open where the match is weak. The size field is filled for only some rows; it gives once, few, many or a size class.

>-|TRBV4-3|TRBD2|TRBJ2-7
CASSLKTSGRRSEQYF
TGCGCCAGCAGCCTGAAGACTAGCGGGCGACGTTCCGAGCAGTACTTC
>-|TRBV11-2|TRBD1|TRBJ1-6
CASSLGQGANSPLHF
TGTGCCAGCAGCTTGGGACAGGGGGCAAATTCACCCCTCCACTTT
>-|TRBV7-2|TRBD1|TRBJ2-7
CASSSHPQGAGEQYF
TGTGCCAGCAGCTCCCATCCCCAGGGGGCAGGCGAGCAGTACTTC
>-|TRBV30|-|TRBJ1-5
CAWSLTGNQPQHF
TGTGCCTGGAGTCTTACGGGAAATCAGCCCCAGCATTTT
>many|TRBV11-2|TRBD1|TRBJ1-1
CASSQDRGFVMNTEAFF
TGTGCCAGCAGTCAAGACAGGGGATTTGTAATGAACACTGAAGCTTTCTTT
>-|TRBV7-2|-|TRBJ2-1
CASSLATTRSNEQFF
TGTGCCAGCAGCTTAGCGACCACAAGGAGCAATGAGCAGTTCTTC
>-|TRBV5-1|TRBD2|TRBJ2-7
CASSLLGTSGRLNF
TGCGCCAGCAGCTTGCTCGGGACTAGCGGGAGATTGAACTTC
>once|TRBV3-1/TRBV3-2|TRBD2|TRBJ2-7
CASSQSGGGYEQYF
TGTGCCAGCAGCCAATCCGGGGGGGGGTACGAGCAGTACTTC
>few|TRBV28|-|TRBJ1-1
CASKQLNTEAFF
TGTGCCAGCAAACAACTGAACACTGAAGCTTTCTTT
>few|TRBV21-1|-|TRBJ2-4
CASSYRDRGSLAGVAKNIQYF
TGTGCCAGCAGCTACCGGGACAGGGGTTCACTAGCGGGAGTAGCCAAAAACATTCAGTACTTC
>-|TRBV30|-|TRBJ2-1
CAWRRLDVVEQFF
TGTGCCTGGAGAAGGCTAGACGTGGTTGAGCAGTTCTTC
>-|TRBV28|-|TRBJ2-5
CASSFARQQETQYF
TGTGCCAGCAGTTTCGCCAGGCAGCAAGAGACCCAGTACTTC
>-|TRBV7-2|TRBD1|TRBJ1-2
CASSLRDRVSYGYTF
TGTGCCAGCAGCTTACGGGACAGGGTCTCCTATGGCTACACCTTC
>-|TRBV4-1|TRBD2|TRBJ2-2
CASNRLAGSTGELFF
TGCGCCAGCAACCGACTAGCGGGAAGCACCGGGGAGCTGTTTTTT
>-|TRBV7-2|-|TRBJ1-1
CASSLFLGRLNTEAFF
TGTGCCAGCAGCTTATTTCTGGGGCGACTGAACACTGAAGCTTTCTTT
>-|TRBV13|-|TRBJ1-1
CASDSGGTEAFF
TGTGCCAGCGACAGTGGGGGGACTGAAGCTTTCTTT
>-|TRBV12-5|-|TRBJ2-3
CASGLWGVADTQYF
TGTGCTAGTGGTTTGTGGGGGGTGGCAGATACGCAGTATTTT
>-|TRBV6-4|TRBD2|TRBJ2-5
CATTPGGTTSQETQYF
TGTGCCACCACCCCGGGGGGGACTACCTCTCAAGAGACCCAGTACTTC
>few|TRBV7-9|TRBD1|TRBJ2-5
CASSLGVQGEETQYF
TGTGCCAGCAGCTTAGGGGTCCAGGGGGAGGAGACCCAGTACTTC
>-|TRBV28|-|TRBJ2-3
CASSLSGPGQTDTQYF
TGTGCCAGCAGTTTAAGCGGCCCGGGTCAAACAGATACGCAGTATTTT
>-|TRBV3-1/TRBV3-2|-|TRBJ2-5
CASSQDREVQETQYF
TGTGCCAGCAGCCAAGATCGGGAAGTCCAAGAGACCCAGTACTTC
>-|TRBV19|TRBD2|TRBJ2-2
CASSLAGVTGELFF
TGTGCCAGTAGTTTAGCGGGAGTAACCGGGGAGCTGTTTTTT
>-|TRBV4-3|TRBD2|TRBJ2-7
CASSQGLAGDIYEQYF
TGCGCCAGCAGCCAAGGACTAGCGGGAGATATCTACGAGCAGTACTTC
>-|TRBV4-2|-|TRBJ1-5
CASSQGGFDQPQHF
TGTGCCAGCAGCCAAGGAGGATTCGATCAGCCCCAGCATTTT
>-|TRBV5-1|-|TRBJ2-3
CASSLEEGTDTQYF
TGCGCCAGCAGCTTGGAGGAGGGCACAGATACGCAGTATTTT
>-|TRBV7-9|TRBD1|TRBJ2-7
CASSSPGQGAVEQYF
TGTGCCAGCAGCTCCCCCGGTCAGGGGGCAGTCGAGCAGTACTTC
>-|TRBV5-5|TRBD2|TRBJ2-7
CASSSPSGRASYEQYF
TGTGCCAGCAGCTCCCCTAGCGGGAGGGCCTCCTACGAGCAGTACTTC
>few|TRBV7-2|TRBD2|TRBJ2-2
CASSPGLAVGELFF
TGTGCCAGCAGCCCCGGACTAGCTGTCGGGGAGCTGTTTTTT
>-|TRBV7-9|TRBD1|TRBJ1-2
CASSTPIGQGNYGYTF
TGTGCCAGCAGCACCCCCATAGGACAGGGTAACTATGGCTACACCTTC
>-|TRBV3-1/TRBV3-2|TRBD1|TRBJ1-5
CASSLGGSNQPQHF
TGTGCCAGCAGCCTAGGGGGCAGCAATCAGCCCCAGCATTTT
>once|TRBV3-1/TRBV3-2|-|TRBJ2-7
CASRLNGGSDEQYF
TGTGCCAGCAGACTCAATGGAGGAAGTGACGAGCAGTACTTC
>-|TRBV28|-|TRBJ2-5
CASRQTGYGGETQYF
TGTGCCAGCAGACAAACAGGGTATGGGGGAGAGACCCAGTACTTC
>-|TRBV3-1/TRBV3-2|TRBD2|TRBJ2-1
CASSPIGLAGGGEQFF
TGTGCCAGCAGCCCCATCGGACTAGCAGGAGGGGGTGAGCAGTTCTTC
>-|TRBV18|-|TRBJ1-2
CASSPDSNYGYTF
TGTGCCAGCTCACCGGACAGTAACTATGGCTACACCTTC
>once|TRBV5-8|-|TRBJ2-1
CASRRQGGRDEQFF
TGTGCCAGCAGACGGCAGGGGGGACGGGATGAGCAGTTCTTC
>few|TRBV28|TRBD1|TRBJ2-7
CASSNSGTGSHEQYF
TGTGCCAGCAGTAATTCCGGGACAGGGTCCCACGAGCAGTACTTC
>once|TRBV11-3|-|TRBJ1-1
CASSLDPGTEAFF
TGTGCCAGCAGCTTAGATCCGGGCACTGAAGCTTTCTTT
>-|TRBV5-1|TRBD2|TRBJ2-1
CASSLGPSGGSYNEQFF
TGCGCCAGCAGCTTGGGTCCTAGCGGGGGGTCCTACAATGAGCAGTTCTTC
>-|TRBV19|-|TRBJ2-1
CASGNYNEQFF
TGTGCCAGCGGGAACTACAATGAGCAGTTCTTC
>-|TRBV6-6|-|TRBJ2-1
CASSYSIPGGEQFF
TGTGCCAGCAGTTACTCGATCCCAGGAGGTGAGCAGTTCTTC
>once|TRBV27|TRBD1|TRBJ2-3
CASPDGQGTADTQYF
TGTGCCAGCCCCGACGGACAGGGGACGGCAGATACGCAGTATTTT
>few|TRBV6-1|-|TRBJ1-5
CASSEGPSRSQPQHF
TGTGCCAGCAGTGAAGGCCCCTCGCGAAGTCAGCCCCAGCATTTT
>-|TRBV30|-|TRBJ1-1
CAWTRGFGTEAFF
TGTGCCTGGACCAGGGGATTCGGTACTGAAGCTTTCTTT
>-|TRBV9|TRBD1|TRBJ2-2
CASSVVQGHTGELFF
TGTGCCAGCAGCGTAGTACAGGGGCACACCGGGGAGCTGTTTTTT
>-|TRBV24-1|TRBD1|TRBJ1-5
CATSDTGQVNQPQHF
TGTGCCACCAGTGATACGGGACAGGTTAATCAGCCCCAGCATTTT
>-|TRBV7-9|-|TRBJ2-1
CASSSDEQFF
TGTGCCAGCAGCTCTGATGAGCAGTTCTTC
>-|TRBV25-1|-|TRBJ1-1
CASSEYYQGLAEAFF
TGTGCCAGCAGTGAATATTATCAGGGACTCGCTGAAGCTTTCTTT
>-|TRBV6-2/TRBV6-3|-|TRBJ2-7
CASSYRQDPYEQYF
TGTGCCAGCAGTTACCGACAGGATCCCTACGAGCAGTACTTC
>-|TRBV6-1|TRBD2|TRBJ2-5
CASSVRTSGTLKETQYF
TGTGCCAGCAGTGTTCGGACTAGCGGGACCCTAAAAGAGACCCAGTACTTC
>-|TRBV25-1|TRBD1|TRBJ1-3
CASSRKGALGNTIYF
TGTGCCAGCAGTCGAAAGGGGGCTTTAGGAAACACCATATATTTT
>-|TRBV5-1|TRBD2|TRBJ2-7
CASSPWAGGEYEQYF
TGCGCCAGCAGCCCGTGGGCGGGGGGGGAATACGAGCAGTACTTC
>-|TRBV27|-|TRBJ2-3
CASQPTGSGTDTQYF
TGTGCCAGCCAACCTACAGGGTCGGGCACAGATACGCAGTATTTT
>-|TRBV18|-|TRBJ2-1
CASSPGTHNEQFF
TGTGCCAGCTCACCCGGGACTCACAATGAGCAGTTCTTC
>-|TRBV28|-|TRBJ2-7
CASSLLGPGEQYF
TGTGCCAGCAGTTTATTGGGCCCGGGGGAGCAGTACTTC
>once|TRBV4-2|TRBD2|TRBJ2-7
CASSQDTPIAGGNPYEQYF
TGTGCCAGCAGCCAAGATACTCCCATAGCGGGAGGGAACCCCTACGAGCAGTACTTC